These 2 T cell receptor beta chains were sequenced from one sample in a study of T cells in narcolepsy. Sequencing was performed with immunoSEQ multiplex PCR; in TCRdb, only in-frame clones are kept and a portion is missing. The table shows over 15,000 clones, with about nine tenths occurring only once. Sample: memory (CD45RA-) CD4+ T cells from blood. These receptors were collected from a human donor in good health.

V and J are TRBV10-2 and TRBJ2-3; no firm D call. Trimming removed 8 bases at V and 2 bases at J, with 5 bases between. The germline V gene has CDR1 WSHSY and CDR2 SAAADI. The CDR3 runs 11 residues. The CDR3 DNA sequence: TGCGCCAGCGGAAACACAGATACGCAGTATTTT. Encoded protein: CASGNTDTQYF.

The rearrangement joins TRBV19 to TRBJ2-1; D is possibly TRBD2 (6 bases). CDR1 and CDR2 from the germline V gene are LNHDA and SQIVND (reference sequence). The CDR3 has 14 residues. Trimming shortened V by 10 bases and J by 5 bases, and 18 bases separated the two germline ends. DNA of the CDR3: TGTGCCACTCAATCAGGGAGGTCCCACAATGAGCAGTTCTTC. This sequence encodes CATQSGRSHNEQFF.